This TCR beta chain is from a study of T cell changes during pregnancy in multiple sclerosis. Trimming took 6 bases from V and 5 from J; bases not matched to a gene: 6. Germline V gene data show CDR1 as LNHDA and CDR2 as SQIVND (reference sequence). This CDR3 contains 14 residues. Here immunoSEQ multiplex PCR was the method, and the copy in TCRdb shows in-frame clones only, minus some. The table shows 30,000 to 45,000 clones, with 90% to 95% occurring only once. This TCR came from a female donor with multiple sclerosis, enrolled in a pregnancy study. The chain employs TRBV19 and TRBJ2-2; 7 nucleotides align to TRBD1. Sequencing was performed on peripheral blood, taken before pregnancy. The CDR3 region has the DNA TGTGCCAGTAGCCTGGGACAGCAGACCGGGGAGCTGTTTTTT. It translates to CASSLGQQTGELFF.